The text below deals with one T cell receptor beta chain. Its antigen is not identified. Primers for the PCR totalled 60 Vbeta and 13 Jbeta. Repertoires were generated with immunoSEQ multiplex PCR, while TCRdb's copy carries only in-frame clones and drops some. The repertoire includes about 160,000 clones, roughly 80% of them detected once, and about 6.3% sits in the top ten. This CDR3 has 14 residues. Germline V gene sequence: CDR1 SEHNR, CDR2 FQNEAQ (reference sequence). V lost 1 base and J 4 bases, leaving 8 bases between the germline ends. This sample is part of a study of cytomegalovirus exposure and HLA in healthy donors. The overall study: Caucasian-associated ancestry cluster membership applied to around 76% of several hundred genotyped donors.

Study-wide results and limits: TCR beta sequences reportedly predicted the HLA-A and HLA-B alleles of most subjects accurately. Three chains linked to CMV were shown in vitro to be specific for CMV antigens. Most TCR sequences were uncommon, yet certain public TCRs appeared in many donors.

The chain is built from TRBV7-9 and TRBJ1-5, with unresolved D. Sample: PBMCs. The TCR originated in a male donor in good health and CMV-seropositive. The CDR3 protein is CASSLGEWNQPQHF. CDR3 DNA: TGTGCCAGCAGCTTAGGGGAGTGGAATCAGCCCCAGCATTTT.